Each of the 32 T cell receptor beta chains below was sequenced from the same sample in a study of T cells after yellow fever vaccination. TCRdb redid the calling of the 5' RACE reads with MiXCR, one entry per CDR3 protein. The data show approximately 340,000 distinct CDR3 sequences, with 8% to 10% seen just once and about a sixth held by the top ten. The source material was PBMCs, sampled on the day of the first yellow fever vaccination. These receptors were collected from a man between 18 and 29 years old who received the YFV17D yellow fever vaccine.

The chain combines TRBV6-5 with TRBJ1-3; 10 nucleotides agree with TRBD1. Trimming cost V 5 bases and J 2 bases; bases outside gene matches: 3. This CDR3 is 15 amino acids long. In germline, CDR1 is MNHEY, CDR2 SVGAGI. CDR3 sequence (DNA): TGTGCCAGCAGTCCAGGACAGGGGGCTGGAAACACCATATATTTT. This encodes CASSPGQGAGNTIYF.

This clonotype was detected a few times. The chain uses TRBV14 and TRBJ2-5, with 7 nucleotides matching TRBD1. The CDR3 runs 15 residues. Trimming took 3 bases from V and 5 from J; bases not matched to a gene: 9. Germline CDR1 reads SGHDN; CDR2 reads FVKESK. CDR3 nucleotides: TGTGCCAGCAGCCAGAGAGACAGGGTCGCTGAGACCCAGTACTTC. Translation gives CASSQRDRVAETQYF.

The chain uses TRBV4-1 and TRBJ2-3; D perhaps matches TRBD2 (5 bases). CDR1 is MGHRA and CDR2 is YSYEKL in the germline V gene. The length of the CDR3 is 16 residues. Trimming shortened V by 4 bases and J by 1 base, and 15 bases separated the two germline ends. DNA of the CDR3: TGCGCCAGCAGCCCGGCGACCGGAGCGGGCACAGATACGCAGTATTTT. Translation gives CASSPATGAGTDTQYF.

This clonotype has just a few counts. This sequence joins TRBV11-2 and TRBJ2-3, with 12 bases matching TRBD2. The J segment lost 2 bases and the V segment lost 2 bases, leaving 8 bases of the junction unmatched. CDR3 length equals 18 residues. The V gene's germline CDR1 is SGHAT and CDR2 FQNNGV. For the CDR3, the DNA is TGTGCCAGCAGCTTAAGGACTAGCGGGGCCTTTTACACAGATACGCAGTATTTT. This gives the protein CASSLRTSGAFYTDTQYF.

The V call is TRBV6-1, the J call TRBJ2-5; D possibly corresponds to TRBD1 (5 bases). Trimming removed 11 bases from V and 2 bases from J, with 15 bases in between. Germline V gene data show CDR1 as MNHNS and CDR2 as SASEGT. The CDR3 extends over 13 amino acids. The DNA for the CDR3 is TGTGCCGTCGCAGGGAATCATCAAGAGACCCAGTACTTC. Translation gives CAVAGNHQETQYF.

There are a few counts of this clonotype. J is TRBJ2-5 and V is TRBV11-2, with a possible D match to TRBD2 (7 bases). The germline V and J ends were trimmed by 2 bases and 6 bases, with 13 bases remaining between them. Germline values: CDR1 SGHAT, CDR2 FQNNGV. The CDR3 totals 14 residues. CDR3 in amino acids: CASSLLRGRQTQYF. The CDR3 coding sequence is TGTGCCAGCAGCTTACTGCGGGGGCGACAGACCCAGTACTTC.

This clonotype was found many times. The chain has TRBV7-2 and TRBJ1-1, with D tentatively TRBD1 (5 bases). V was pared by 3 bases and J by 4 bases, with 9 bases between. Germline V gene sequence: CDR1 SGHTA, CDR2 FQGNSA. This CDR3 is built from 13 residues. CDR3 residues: CASSFRGGTEAFF. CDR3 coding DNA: TGTGCCAGCAGCTTCCGGGGGGGCACTGAAGCTTTCTTT. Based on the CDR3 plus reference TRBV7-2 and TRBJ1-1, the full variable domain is GAGVSQSPSNKVTEKGKDVELRCDPISGHTALYWYRQSLGQGLEFLIYFQGNSAPDKSGLPSDRFSAERTGGSVSTLTIQRTQQEDSAVYLCASSFRGGTEAFFGQGTRLTVV.

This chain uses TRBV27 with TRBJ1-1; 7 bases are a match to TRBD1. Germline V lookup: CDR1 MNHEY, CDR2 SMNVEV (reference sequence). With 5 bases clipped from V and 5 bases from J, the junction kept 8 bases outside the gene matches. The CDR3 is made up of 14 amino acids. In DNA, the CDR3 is TGTGCCAGCAGTCCAACACAGGGGCGGACTGAAGCTTTCTTT. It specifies CASSPTQGRTEAFF.

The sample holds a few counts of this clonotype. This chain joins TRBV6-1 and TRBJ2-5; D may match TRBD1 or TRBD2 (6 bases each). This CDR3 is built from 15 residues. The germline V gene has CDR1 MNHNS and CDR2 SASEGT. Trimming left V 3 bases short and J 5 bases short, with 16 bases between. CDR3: CASSDRHRGHETQYF. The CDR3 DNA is TGTGCCAGCAGTGATCGCCACCGGGGGCACGAGACCCAGTACTTC.

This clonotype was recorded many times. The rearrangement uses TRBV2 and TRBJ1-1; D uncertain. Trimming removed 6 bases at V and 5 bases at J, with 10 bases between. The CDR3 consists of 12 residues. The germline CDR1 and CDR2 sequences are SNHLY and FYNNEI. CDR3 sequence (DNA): TGTGCCAGCAGGACCTCGGGAACTGAAGCTTTCTTT. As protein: CASRTSGTEAFF.

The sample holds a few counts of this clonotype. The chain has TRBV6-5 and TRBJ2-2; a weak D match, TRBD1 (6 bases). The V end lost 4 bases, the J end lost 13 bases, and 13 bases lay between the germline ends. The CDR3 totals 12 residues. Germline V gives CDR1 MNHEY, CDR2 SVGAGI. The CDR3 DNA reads TGTGCCAGCAGTTCGGGACACCTGTTGCTGTTTTTT. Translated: CASSSGHLLLFF.

CDR3 loop: CASSVGGGSAEAFF. In DNA, the CDR3 is TGTGCCAGCAGCGTAGGCGGGGGTTCGGCTGAAGCTTTCTTT. This chain links TRBV9 with TRBJ1-1, with D perhaps TRBD1 (5 bases). The CDR3 extends over 14 amino acids. Per germline, CDR1 SGDLS and CDR2 YYNGEE. Trimming pared 0 bases from V and 6 bases from J, leaving 12 bases between.

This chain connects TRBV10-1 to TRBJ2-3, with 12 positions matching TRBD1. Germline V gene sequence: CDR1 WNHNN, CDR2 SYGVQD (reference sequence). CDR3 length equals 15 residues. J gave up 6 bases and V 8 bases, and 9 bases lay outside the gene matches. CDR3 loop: CASARGQGAGDTQYF. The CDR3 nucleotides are TGCGCCAGCGCTAGGGGACAGGGGGCAGGCGATACGCAGTATTTT.

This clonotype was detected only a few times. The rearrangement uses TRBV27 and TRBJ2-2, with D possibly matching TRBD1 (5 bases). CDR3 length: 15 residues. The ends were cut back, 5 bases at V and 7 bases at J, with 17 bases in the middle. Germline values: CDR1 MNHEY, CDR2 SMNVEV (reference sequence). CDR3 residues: CASSPYWSTGGELFF. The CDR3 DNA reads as TGTGCCAGCAGTCCCTACTGGTCTACAGGCGGGGAGCTGTTTTTT.

CDR3 residues: CASMTSGGRETQYF. Here the CDR3 DNA reads TGTGCCAGCATGACTAGCGGGGGGCGGGAGACCCAGTACTTC. The chain recombines TRBV28 with TRBJ2-5, with 13 nucleotides matching TRBD2. The V and J ends lost 7 bases and 5 bases, in that order; junction bases with no gene match: 4. This CDR3 contains 14 residues. CDR1 is MDHEN, CDR2 SYDVKM, per germline.

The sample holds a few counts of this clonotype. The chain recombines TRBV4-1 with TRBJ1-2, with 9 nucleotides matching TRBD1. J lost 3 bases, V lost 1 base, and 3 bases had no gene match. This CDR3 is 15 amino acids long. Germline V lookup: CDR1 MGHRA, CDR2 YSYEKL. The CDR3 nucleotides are TGCGCCAGCAGCCAAGGGACAGGGGCCGACTATGGCTACACCTTC. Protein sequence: CASSQGTGADYGYTF.

The CDR3 region has the DNA TGTGCCATCAGTGAGTCGCCAGCGGGGGGCCGCACAGATACGCAGTATTTT. Amino acids: CAISESPAGGRTDTQYF. V and J are TRBV10-3 and TRBJ2-3; TRBD2 aligns across 9 bases. The CDR3 totals 17 residues. J was trimmed by 1 base and V by 0 bases; bases with no gene match: 5. Germline loops: CDR1 ENHRY, CDR2 SYGVKD.

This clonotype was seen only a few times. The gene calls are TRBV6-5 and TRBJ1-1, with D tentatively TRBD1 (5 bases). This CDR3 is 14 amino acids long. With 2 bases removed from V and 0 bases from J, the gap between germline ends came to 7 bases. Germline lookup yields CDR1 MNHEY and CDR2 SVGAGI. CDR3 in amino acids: CASSYGGLNTEAFF. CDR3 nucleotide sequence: TGTGCCAGCAGTTACGGGGGACTGAACACTGAAGCTTTCTTT.

The CDR3 here is CASSPRGSGGNTGELFF. CDR3 nucleotides: TGTGCCAGCAGCCCCCGAGGGAGCGGGGGGAACACCGGGGAGCTGTTTTTT. The V and J genes are TRBV7-2 and TRBJ2-2; TRBD2 aligns across 8 bases. Germline V gives CDR1 SGHTA, CDR2 FQGNSA. This CDR3 region has 17 residues. Trimming took 5 bases from V and 1 from J; bases not matched to a gene: 9.

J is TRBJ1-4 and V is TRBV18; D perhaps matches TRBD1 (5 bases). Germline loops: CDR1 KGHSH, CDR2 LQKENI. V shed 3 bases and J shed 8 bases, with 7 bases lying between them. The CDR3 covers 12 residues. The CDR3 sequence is CASSPRQEKLFF. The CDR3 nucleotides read TGTGCCAGCTCACCTCGACAGGAAAAACTGTTTTTT.

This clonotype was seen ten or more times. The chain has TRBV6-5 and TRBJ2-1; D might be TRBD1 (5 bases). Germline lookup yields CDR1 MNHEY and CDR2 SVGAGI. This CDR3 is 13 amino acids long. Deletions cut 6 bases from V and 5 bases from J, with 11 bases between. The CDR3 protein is CASSLQGNNEQFF. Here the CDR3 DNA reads TGTGCCAGCAGCCTTCAGGGTAACAATGAGCAGTTCTTC.

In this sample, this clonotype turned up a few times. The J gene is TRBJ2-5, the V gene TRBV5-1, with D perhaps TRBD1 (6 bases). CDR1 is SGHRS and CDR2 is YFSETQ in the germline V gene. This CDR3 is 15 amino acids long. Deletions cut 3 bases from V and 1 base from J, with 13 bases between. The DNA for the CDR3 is TGCGCCAGCAGCTCCCAGGGGTGGCCCCAAGAGACCCAGTACTTC. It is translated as CASSSQGWPQETQYF.

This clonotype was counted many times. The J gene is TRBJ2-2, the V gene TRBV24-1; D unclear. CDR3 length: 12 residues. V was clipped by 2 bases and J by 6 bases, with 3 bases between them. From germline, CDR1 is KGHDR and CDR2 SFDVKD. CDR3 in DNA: TGTGCCACCAGTGATTCAGCCGGGGAGCTGTTTTTT. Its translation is CATSDSAGELFF.

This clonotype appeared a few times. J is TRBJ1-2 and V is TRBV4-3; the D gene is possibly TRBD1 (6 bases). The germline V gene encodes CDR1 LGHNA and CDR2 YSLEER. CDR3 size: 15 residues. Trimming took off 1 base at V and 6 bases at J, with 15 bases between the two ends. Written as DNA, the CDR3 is TGCGCCAGCAGCCAAGGTCAGGGGTGGATGGATGGCTACACCTTC. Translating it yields CASSQGQGWMDGYTF.

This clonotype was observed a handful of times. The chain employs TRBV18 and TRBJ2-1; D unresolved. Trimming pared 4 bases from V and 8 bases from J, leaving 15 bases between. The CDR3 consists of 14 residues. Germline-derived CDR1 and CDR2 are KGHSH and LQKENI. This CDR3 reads CASSQRSPVDEQFF. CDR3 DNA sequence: TGTGCCAGCTCACAGAGAAGTCCGGTCGATGAGCAGTTCTTC. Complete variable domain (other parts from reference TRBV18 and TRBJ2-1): NAGVMQNPRHLVRRRGQEARLRCSPMKGHSHVYWYRQLPEEGLKFMVYLQKENIIDESGMPKERFSAEFPKEGPSILRIQQVVRGDSAAYFCASSQRSPVDEQFFGPGTRLTVL.

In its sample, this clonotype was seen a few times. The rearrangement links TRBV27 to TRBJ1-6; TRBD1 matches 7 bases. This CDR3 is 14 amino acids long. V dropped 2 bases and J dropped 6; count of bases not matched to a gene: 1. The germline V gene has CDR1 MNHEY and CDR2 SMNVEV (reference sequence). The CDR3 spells CASSLRDSNSPLHF. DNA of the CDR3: TGTGCCAGCAGTTTAAGGGACAGTAATTCACCCCTCCACTTT.

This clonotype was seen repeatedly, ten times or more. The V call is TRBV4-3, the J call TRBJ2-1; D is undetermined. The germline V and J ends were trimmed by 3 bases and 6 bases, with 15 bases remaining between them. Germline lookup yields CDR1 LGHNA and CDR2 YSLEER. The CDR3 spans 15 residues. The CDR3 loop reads CASSHSPGMGNEQFF. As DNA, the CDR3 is TGCGCCAGCAGCCACTCTCCGGGCATGGGCAATGAGCAGTTCTTC.

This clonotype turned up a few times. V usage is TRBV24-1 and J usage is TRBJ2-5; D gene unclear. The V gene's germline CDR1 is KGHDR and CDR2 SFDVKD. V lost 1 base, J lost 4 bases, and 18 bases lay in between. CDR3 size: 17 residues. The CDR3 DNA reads TGTGCCACCAGTGATTTAAAATCCGGCAGTCCACCAGAGACCCAGTACTTC. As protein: CATSDLKSGSPPETQYF.

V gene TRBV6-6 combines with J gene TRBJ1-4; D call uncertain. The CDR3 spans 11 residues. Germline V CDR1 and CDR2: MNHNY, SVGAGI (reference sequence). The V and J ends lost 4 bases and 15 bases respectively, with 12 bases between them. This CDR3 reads CASSLPGAMFF. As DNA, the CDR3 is TGTGCCAGCAGTTTACCGGGAGCGATGTTTTTT.

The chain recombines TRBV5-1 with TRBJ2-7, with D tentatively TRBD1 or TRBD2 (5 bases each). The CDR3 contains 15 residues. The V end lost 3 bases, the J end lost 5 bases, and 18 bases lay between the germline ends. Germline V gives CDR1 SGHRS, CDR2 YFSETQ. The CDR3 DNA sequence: TGCGCCAGCAGCTCCATCCCGGGGCCGCGGAACGAGCAGTACTTC. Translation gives CASSSIPGPRNEQYF.

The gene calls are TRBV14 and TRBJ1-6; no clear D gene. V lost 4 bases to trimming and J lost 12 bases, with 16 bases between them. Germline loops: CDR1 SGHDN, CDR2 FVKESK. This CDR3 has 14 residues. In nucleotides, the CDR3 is TGTGCCAGCAGCCGCCGGGGTGGGCGTAGACCCCTCCACTTT. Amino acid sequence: CASSRRGGRRPLHF. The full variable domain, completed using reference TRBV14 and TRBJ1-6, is EAGVTQFPSHSVIEKGQTVTLRCDPISGHDNLYWYRRVMGKEIKFLLHFVKESKQDESGMPNNRFLAERTGGTYSTLKVQPAELEDSGVYFCASSRRGGRRPLHFGNGTRLTVT.

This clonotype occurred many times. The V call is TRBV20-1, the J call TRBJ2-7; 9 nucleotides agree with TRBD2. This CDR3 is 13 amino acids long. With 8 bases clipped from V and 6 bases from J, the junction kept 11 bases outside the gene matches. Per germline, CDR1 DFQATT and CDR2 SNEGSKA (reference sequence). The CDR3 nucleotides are TGCAGTCCACCTCCTAGCGGGGAAGGCGAGCAGTACGTC. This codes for CSPPPSGEGEQYV.